Given below is one T cell receptor (beta chain) in context. The antigen is not known. This sample was taken from a study of shared clonotypes between healthy human individuals. General study results and limits: A few donors shared approximately 5% of their naive CD4 clonotypes. Richness estimates generally favored naive over memory subsets.

Trimming took off 4 bases at V and 5 bases at J, with 17 bases between the two ends. Germline CDR1 SEHNR, CDR2 FQNEAQ (reference sequence). The CDR3 has 15 residues. Here immunoSEQ multiplex PCR was the method, and the copy in TCRdb shows in-frame clones only, minus some. This table holds 850,000 to 1,100,000 clones, 77% found once. The chain carries TRBV7-9 and TRBJ2-5; tentative D call: TRBD2 (5 bases). The sequence came from a man aged 18 to 30 in good health. Some clones in this sample may be carry-over from other donors' samples. The specimen sequenced was memory CD4+ T cells from PBMCs. Subset specified: CD45RA-negative fraction. The CDR3 loop reads CASSSPDFFGETQYF. The CDR3 DNA reads TGTGCCAGCAGCTCCCCGGACTTCTTCGGGGAGACCCAGTACTTC. The full variable domain, rest sourced from reference TRBV7-9 and TRBJ2-5, is DTGVSQNPRHKITKRGQNVTFRCDPISEHNRLYWYRQTLGQGPEFLTYFQNEAQLEKSRLLSDRFSAERPKGSFSTLEIQRTEQGDSAMYLCASSSPDFFGETQYFGPGTRLLVL.